This T cell receptor (beta chain) is drawn from a study of T cells in Graves' hyperthyroidism and ophthalmopathy (dated by TCRdb to between 2019 and 2020). About the study as a whole: Peripheral blood was collected at initial diagnosis, before any treatment. TCR V-J signatures able to tell the groups apart were searched for in a discovery cohort of around 95 patients, of whom around 43 had Graves' ophthalmopathy and around 58 had stable Graves' hyperthyroidism. Whether ophthalmopathy could be predicted prospectively was tested in an independent validation cohort made up of under 20 hyperthyroidism patients plus 17 patients who later progressed to ophthalmopathy. The 100 discovery patients were randomly split 7:3 into training and test sets. Thyroid tissue and blood T-cell repertoires from more than five Graves' hyperthyroidism patients were also compared in the study. Following sampling, methimazole starting at 30 mg daily was given to hyperthyroidism patients, and high-dose intravenous methylprednisolone was given to ophthalmopathy patients. TCR Vbeta CDR3 sequencing of 120 to 150 peripheral blood samples (under 45 ophthalmopathy, over 70 hyperthyroidism and approximately 17 progressor patients) is reported in the paper.

V drops 6 bases and J drops 5 bases, leaving 20 bases in between. Including cysteine and phenylalanine, the CDR3 has 15 amino acids. Just CDR3 DNA is preserved here, 45 bases in frame from base 1. Per the germline V gene (reference sequence), DFQATT is the CDR1 and SNEGSKA is the CDR2. Broader findings and caveats from the paper: In validation, progression to ophthalmopathy was predicted by the model with approximately 67% sensitivity and 72.22% specificity, a median of roughly six months before onset. Most expanded thyroid clonotypes (frequency above 0.001) were also detected in blood, suggesting blood repertoires may reflect thyroid immune responses. Ophthalmopathy was separated from stable hyperthyroidism by a 13 V-J signature model, with approximately 85% sensitivity and 81% to 82% specificity obtained in cross-validation and 80%/75% obtained in testing. No statistical method was used to fix the sample size in advance, and group allocation was not hidden from the investigators.

The TCR beta CDR3 regions were amplified from RNA transcripts. The first round of RT-PCR for the TCR CDR3 was performed with the HTBI primer set and the Qiagen OneStep RT-PCR kit. A second multiplex PCR round built the libraries, followed by size selection and purification. Paired-end sequencing of the libraries was performed with 100 bp reads on an Illumina HiSeq2000. As for the authors' bioinformatics: SOAPnuke was used to process the raw data, throwing out any read that contained adapters or uncalled bases, had a mean Phred below 15, or lacked an exact constant-primer or identifier match. COPE v1.2.5 was used to merge high-quality paired reads, and clonotypes were defined as unique nucleotide sequences. MiTCR v1.1 was used to align the clonotypes against IMGT TRBV, TRBD and TRBJ reference segments. Only V-J combinations with frequency above 0.0001, covering 98% to 99.2% of repertoires, were analysed. A TCS score was defined as the ratio of F50 (clonal expansion) to E x V (chaos), with BLOSUM62-based TCRdist applied between CDR3 peptides within each V-J. Welch's t-statistics and random forest reduced roughly 530 V-J features to about 12, which were used in a naive Bayes classifier (R e1071). TCRdb trimmed public reads at Q25 via fastp, called clones via MiXCR and kept in-frame beta chains. Rows with one shared CDR3 protein collapse into an entry with the most common genes and DNA. TCRdb's processing, not the authors', yielded these V and J calls. The table for this sample lists 250,000 or so distinct CDR3 sequences; 15% of them were counted only once. The ten largest make up about 33% of the sample.

At least ten counts were recorded for this clonotype. The target of this receptor is not known. Per-base quality was not reported, and no clone a single base away is much larger than it. Hyperthyroidism patients were aged 18 to 65 years and newly diagnosed, with disease duration of less than 2 months. Patients with uncontrolled infections, other autoimmune diseases, pregnancy or lactation were excluded. Diagnoses were based on clinical symptoms, serum thyroxine and TRAb, thyroid ultrasound and orbital computed tomography. Blood from progressor patients was collected at the time of first diagnosis with hyperthyroidism, before any ophthalmopathy symptoms had appeared. Ficoll-Paque density gradient centrifugation was used to isolate PBMCs from 8.5 to 10 ml of fresh peripheral blood. Progressor patients were first diagnosed with Graves' hyperthyroidism and then developed ophthalmopathy during follow-up. Total RNA was extracted with Trizol reagent, and quality was checked on an Agilent 2100 Bioanalyzer.

This sequence originates from a woman aged 45 to 65 with Graves' hyperthyroidism that later progressed to Graves' ophthalmopathy. Recombination connected TRBV20-1 to TRBJ2-1; TRBD2 is perhaps the D gene, given 6 matching bases. Sequencing was done on a sample of blood. The DNA reads as follows: TGCAGTGCGCCAACCGGGACTTGGGAAAACAATGAGCAGTTCTTC. This gives the protein CSAPTGTWENNEQFF.